What follows are 9 T cell receptor beta chains derived from one specimen sequenced in a study of T cells expressing NK-cell markers. Following a re-call of the 5' RACE reads, TCRdb has one entry per CDR3 protein and lacks DNA. The sample totals 500,000 or so distinct CDR3 sequences. The sequenced sample consisted of blood T cells: a sorted CD56 or NKG2C T cell subset, CD4+ or CD8+ T cells, or bulk PBMC T cells (not recorded which). The receptors here all came from a man aged 18 to 29 in good health.

The V gene is TRBV10-3, the J gene TRBJ2-5; there is no DNA to check the TCRdb D call of TRBD1. Germline CDR1 reads ENHRY; CDR2 reads SYGVKD. The CDR3 length is 16 residues. CDR3 amino acids: CAISEWRDRDQETQYF.

This chain links TRBV4-1 with TRBJ2-3; there is no DNA to check the TCRdb D call of TRBD2. CDR3 size: 14 residues. Germline CDR1 is MGHRA and CDR2 is YSYEKL. The CDR3 reads CASRLAGVLDTQYF.

CDR3: CASSLDGLAITDTQYF. The rearrangement joins TRBV5-6 to TRBJ2-3; TCRdb outputs TRBD2, but without DNA this stays unchecked. This CDR3 spans 16 amino acids. CDR1 and CDR2 (germline): SGHDT, YYEEEE.

The rearrangement links TRBV7-9 to TRBJ1-4. In germline, CDR1 is SEHNR, CDR2 FQNEAQ (reference sequence). The CDR3 totals 15 residues. CDR3 residues: CASSLGSATNEKLFF.

The CDR3 sequence: CASSYPERQRNQPQHF. The chain joins TRBV6-2 or TRBV6-3 to TRBJ1-5; as DNA is missing, the TRBD1 call by TCRdb cannot be tested. The CDR3 consists of 16 residues. The germline CDR1 and CDR2 sequences are MNHEY and SVGEGT.

V is TRBV5-1 and J is TRBJ1-6; TCRdb outputs TRBD1, but without DNA this stays unchecked. This CDR3 is 18 amino acids long. CDR1 SGHRS and CDR2 YFSETQ come from the germline V gene. The CDR3 spells CASSSGGAGGVGNSPLHF.

The gene calls are TRBV5-1 and TRBJ2-6; TCRdb indicates TRBD1, and absent DNA this call remains unverified. This CDR3 is built from 17 residues. Per the germline V gene, CDR1 is SGHRS and CDR2 is YFSETQ. CDR3 residues: CASSSGQLSSGANVLTF.

CDR3 loop: CASSRSRDHQYYEQYF. The chain couples TRBV7-8 to TRBJ2-7; the TCRdb call, TRBD1, lacks DNA for checking. The CDR3 runs 16 residues. CDR1 SGHVS and CDR2 FQNEAQ come from the germline V gene.

This chain uses TRBV5-5 with TRBJ2-4; TCRdb gives TRBD2 as the D gene, but with no DNA this cannot be confirmed. The CDR3 contains 16 residues. Germline V gene lookup returns CDR1 SGHKS and CDR2 YYEKEE (reference sequence). CDR3 region: CASSLVGTSGTNIQYF.